One and the same sample provided the 3 T cell receptor beta chains below, sequenced in a study of Graves' ophthalmopathy and Graves' hyperthyroidism. Amplification targeted the TCR beta CDR3 regions, with RNA transcripts as the source material. Amplification began with first-round RT-PCR using HTBI primers, then second-round multiplex PCR was performed. TCRdb independently ran MiXCR on the multiplex PCR reads; one entry per CDR3 protein. Among roughly 1.1 million distinct CDR3 sequences listed, approximately 35% were seen once. Sequenced sample: peripheral blood or thyroid tissue (not recorded which). These receptors all come from an adult man with Graves' hyperthyroidism.

The V and J genes are TRBV5-1 and TRBJ2-7; the match to TRBD2 covers 9 bases. V dropped 2 bases and J dropped 4; count of bases not matched to a gene: 4. The germline gives CDR1 SGHRS, CDR2 YFSETQ. The CDR3 runs 14 residues. CDR3 nucleotides: TGCGCCAGCAGCTTTAGCGGGAGTATGTACGAGCAGTACTTC. It encodes CASSFSGSMYEQYF.

Comments on this clonotype: The junction and the germline gene differ at one end; a read error may be behind it. Written as DNA, the CDR3 is TGCGCCGGCAGCTTGTTGACAGGGCGCCACACTGAAGCTTTCTTT. This translates into CAGSLLTGRHTEAFF. This rearrangement joins TRBV5-1 to TRBJ1-1, with 7 bases identical to TRBD1. This CDR3 has 15 residues. Germline V lookup: CDR1 SGHRS, CDR2 YFSETQ.

This clonotype was observed at least ten times. The V and J genes are TRBV20-1 and TRBJ1-3; D call uncertain. The CDR3 length is 14 residues. V shed 3 bases and J shed 4 bases, with 13 bases lying between them. Germline CDR1 and CDR2: DFQATT and SNEGSKA (reference sequence). CDR3 residues: CSASPDLMGNTIYF. Written as DNA, the CDR3 is TGCAGTGCTAGTCCGGATTTAATGGGAAACACCATATATTTT.